Listed below are T cell receptor beta chains from one sample, sequenced in a study of blood T cell repertoires in COVID-19. Clones were sequenced by immunoSEQ multiplex PCR, and TCRdb holds only the in-frame ones, with some missing. The table has roughly 76,000 clones, 80% to 90% seen once; the top ten hold roughly 13%. Sequenced sample: peripheral blood. Receptors were obtained from an older man with active or convalescent COVID-19. CDR3s include the opening cysteine and the closing phenylalanine or tryptophan. D genes are given only for firm matches. Size is stated for part of the rows, as once, few or many counts, or as a class when the clone is expanded.

d_gene	v_gene	j_gene	abundance	CDR3nt	CDR3aa
.	TRBV6-1	TRBJ1-2	few	TGTGCCAGCAGTGATGTGGGGGCGTATGGCTACACCTTC	CASSDVGAYGYTF
.	TRBV5-1	TRBJ2-5	.	TGCGCCAGCAGCCCATGGGGGGGGGCAGAGACCCAGTACTTC	CASSPWGGAETQYF
.	TRBV28	TRBJ2-5	.	TGTGCCAGCAGTTTGGGCGGGCGGGAGACCCAGTACTTC	CASSLGGRETQYF
TRBD2	TRBV6-1	TRBJ2-3	.	TGTGCCAGCAGTGAATTGTGGGGAGGGGATACGCAGTATTTT	CASSELWGGDTQYF
.	TRBV6-5	TRBJ1-2	.	TGTGCCAGCAGTTACTCTTCAGGTTACTATGGCTACACCTTC	CASSYSSGYYGYTF
.	TRBV30	TRBJ1-2	.	TGTGCCTGGAGTCGTCTTCCAGGGGAGTATGGCTACACCTTC	CAWSRLPGEYGYTF
.	TRBV28	TRBJ2-7	.	TGTGCCAGCAGAAAACAGGGTAACTACGAGCAGTACTTC	CASRKQGNYEQYF
TRBD2	TRBV30	TRBJ2-1	.	TGTGCCTGGAGTCTCCTTCCTCGGACTAGCGGGAGTCAAATTGGGTCCTACAATGAGCAGTTCTTC	CAWSLLPRTSGSQIGSYNEQFF
.	TRBV5-1	TRBJ1-4	.	TGCGCCAGCAGCTATGGAGGACGGATTAATGAAAAACTGTTTTTT	CASSYGGRINEKLFF
.	TRBV2	TRBJ1-2	.	TGTGCCAGCAGTCCGGGGGGGGGCTATGGCTACACCTTC	CASSPGGGYGYTF
.	TRBV6-6	TRBJ2-7	once	TGTGCCAGCAGTCCAAACCCGACTGCCCTATTAGAGCAGTACTTC	CASSPNPTALLEQYF
TRBD2	TRBV6-4	TRBJ2-1	.	TGTGCCAGCAGTGACACCAGCGGGGTTTACAATGAGCAGTTCTTC	CASSDTSGVYNEQFF
.	TRBV5-1	TRBJ2-1	.	TGCGCCAGCAGCAGTAATGACGGGGTACCGAAGCAGTTCTTC	CASSSNDGVPKQFF
.	TRBV14	TRBJ2-7	.	TGTGCCAGCAGCCAAGGGGGCGGCTCCTACGAGCAGTACTTC	CASSQGGGSYEQYF
TRBD1	TRBV3-1/TRBV3-2	TRBJ1-1	.	TGTGCCAGCAGCCGGACAGGGGGCGGTTCCGGCACTGAAGCTTTCTTT	CASSRTGGGSGTEAFF
.	TRBV7-6	TRBJ2-6	.	TGTGCCAGCAGCTTAGGTTTCGGGGCTGGGGCCAACGTCCTGACTTTC	CASSLGFGAGANVLTF
.	TRBV5-1	TRBJ1-1	.	TGCGCCAGCAGGCCTAGACAGCAGAACACTGAAGCTTTCTTT	CASRPRQQNTEAFF
TRBD1	TRBV11-3	TRBJ2-4	.	TGTGCCAGCAGCTTGGGACAGGGGGCCCCCAAAAACATTCAGTACTTC	CASSLGQGAPKNIQYF
.	TRBV4-2	TRBJ1-1	.	TGTGCCAGCAGCCACCCCCCGGCGGGGTCGTTGAGGACTGAAGCTTTCTTT	CASSHPPAGSLRTEAFF
.	TRBV19	TRBJ1-3	few	TGTGCCAGTATTGACGGAGCATTCTCTGGAAACACCATATATTTT	CASIDGAFSGNTIYF
TRBD1	TRBV7-2	TRBJ1-2	once	TGTGCCAGCAGCCCGGACAGGAACTATGGCTACACCTTC	CASSPDRNYGYTF
.	TRBV11-2	TRBJ1-6	.	TGTGCCAGCAGAATCGGGACTGATAATTCACCCCTCCACTTT	CASRIGTDNSPLHF
TRBD2	TRBV18	TRBJ2-7	.	TGTGCCAGCTCCGAAGGACTAGCGGGAGTCTACGAGCAGTACTTC	CASSEGLAGVYEQYF
TRBD1	TRBV18	TRBJ1-5	.	TGTGCCAGCTCACCCCGGGCCCGGGACAGGGCTAGCAATCAGCCCCAGCATTTT	CASSPRARDRASNQPQHF
.	TRBV29-1	TRBJ2-7	once	TGCAGCGTTGAAGGGGCGCGCGAGCAGTACTTC	CSVEGAREQYF
.	TRBV24-1	TRBJ2-2	.	TGTGCCACCAGTGATTTTAGCGGCGTTAACACCGGGGAGCTGTTTTTT	CATSDFSGVNTGELFF
.	TRBV6-5	TRBJ1-4	.	TGTGCCAGCAACCGTGGACAATTCTTTGAAAAACTGTTTTTT	CASNRGQFFEKLFF
TRBD1	TRBV5-1	TRBJ1-3	.	TGCGCCAGCAGCCCGGGACAGGGATTTAGAGGTGCTGGAAACACCATATATTTT	CASSPGQGFRGAGNTIYF
TRBD1	TRBV6-1	TRBJ1-1	.	TGTGCCAGCAGTGATACAAGGGGGCTAGCTTTCTTT	CASSDTRGLAFF
TRBD2	TRBV5-4	TRBJ2-1	.	TGTGCCAGCAGCCCCGGGACTAGCGGACAATACAATGAGCAGTTCTTC	CASSPGTSGQYNEQFF
.	TRBV11-2	TRBJ2-2	.	TGTGCCAGCAGCTTAGATAACAGCTACACCGGGGAGCTGTTTTTT	CASSLDNSYTGELFF
.	TRBV6-5	TRBJ2-2	.	TGTGCCAGCAGTTACTCTGGGGGCTACACCGGGGAGCTGTTTTTT	CASSYSGGYTGELFF
.	TRBV5-4	TRBJ1-3	.	TGTGCCAGCAGCTTGTCTCAAGGGGCGGGAAACACCATATATTTT	CASSLSQGAGNTIYF
.	TRBV6-5	TRBJ2-2	few	TGTGCCAGCAGTTACGCATCAGGGACCGGGGAGCTGTTTTTT	CASSYASGTGELFF
TRBD1	TRBV7-9	TRBJ1-2	.	TGTGCCAGCACCCTTACCGGACAGGGTCGAGGCTACACCTTC	CASTLTGQGRGYTF
TRBD1	TRBV7-9	TRBJ2-3	.	TGTGCCAGCAGCTTAAGGGACAGGGGATACACAGATACGCAGTATTTT	CASSLRDRGYTDTQYF